The next 22 T cell receptor beta chains were all read from a single sample in a study of a mutant IDH1 vaccine in newly diagnosed glioma. These receptors are not linked to any known antigen. This sample's time point: week 5, during vaccination. In every dose of vaccine, 300 ug of mutant IDH1 20-mer peptide was given alongside topical imiquimod. Generated by immunoSEQ multiplex PCR, the TCRdb table keeps only in-frame clones and is missing some. The profile shows more than 35,000 clones, 70% to 90% of them singletons. The material sequenced was PBMCs, taken from a glioma patient whose treatment included an IDH1 peptide vaccine. The receptors stem from a man aged 35 to 55 with glioma.

This clone was seen more than once but under ten times. This chain uses TRBV9 with TRBJ1-2; D uncertain. Trimming shortened V by 0 bases and J by 8 bases, and 17 bases separated the two germline ends. CDR1 is SGDLS and CDR2 is YYNGEE in the germline V gene. This CDR3 is 15 amino acids long. CDR3 protein: CASSVVPSPSMGYTF. DNA of the CDR3: TGTGCCAGCAGCGTAGTGCCGTCACCAAGTATGGGCTACACCTTC.

The chain has TRBV5-1 and TRBJ1-3; D not resolved. CDR1 is SGHRS and CDR2 is YFSETQ in the germline V gene. Trimming removed 7 bases from V and 0 bases from J, with 11 bases in between. The CDR3 spans 14 residues. CDR3 in DNA: TGCGCCAGCTCTACTGCAGCCTCTGGAAACACCATATATTTT. Amino acids: CASSTAASGNTIYF.

This sequence joins TRBV27 and TRBJ2-2; D perhaps matches TRBD1 (6 bases). The CDR3 contains 16 residues. V lost 8 bases and J lost 1, with 17 bases in between. In germline, CDR1 is MNHEY, CDR2 SMNVEV (reference sequence). CDR3 sequence (DNA): TGTGCCAGCTCCTCATGGCCAGGGGTGAACACCGGGGAGCTGTTTTTT. Protein: CASSSWPGVNTGELFF.

The CDR3 loop is CASSVGGSFPDTQYF. CDR3 DNA sequence: TGTGCCAGCAGTGTGGGCGGGAGTTTCCCAGATACGCAGTATTTT. The chain combines TRBV6-1 with TRBJ2-3; TRBD2 aligns across 7 bases. The germline V gene has CDR1 MNHNS and CDR2 SASEGT. The CDR3 length is 15 residues. The V and J ends lost 4 bases and 4 bases, in that order; junction bases with no gene match: 8.

This chain joins TRBV7-8 and TRBJ2-5; a possible D gene is TRBD1 (6 bases). Germline V gene data show CDR1 as SGHVS and CDR2 as FQNEAQ. The CDR3 has 14 residues. V was cut by 2 bases and J by 5 bases, with 12 bases left in between. The CDR3: CASSLFSGAETQYF. Written as DNA, the CDR3 is TGTGCCAGCAGCTTATTCTCAGGGGCTGAGACCCAGTACTTC.

V usage is TRBV5-8 and J usage is TRBJ1-1; 7 positions agree with TRBD1. The trim removed 2 bases at V and 4 bases at J, leaving 5 bases unmatched. Looked up from germline, CDR1 is SGHTS and CDR2 is YDEGEE. CDR3 length equals 14 residues. The CDR3 nucleotides read TGTGCCAGCAGCTTAAGGGGGCGAAGCACTGAAGCTTTCTTT. Translated: CASSLRGRSTEAFF. The complete variable domain, with remaining parts taken from reference TRBV5-8 and TRBJ1-1, reads EAGVTQSPTHLIKTRGQQATLRCSPISGHTSVYWYQQALGLGLQFLLWYDEGEERNRGNFPPRFSGRQFPNYSSELNVNALELEDSALYLCASSLRGRSTEAFFGQGTRLTVV.

V gene TRBV15 combines with J gene TRBJ2-5; D ambiguous. Per germline, CDR1 LNHNV and CDR2 YYDKDF (reference sequence). The CDR3 is 13 residues long. V shed 2 bases and J shed 6 bases, with 10 bases lying between them. The DNA for the CDR3 is TGTGCCACCAGCAGAAATGAGGATCAGACCCAGTACTTC. It encodes CATSRNEDQTQYF.

This clone occurred once. The V and J genes are TRBV5-1 and TRBJ2-7, with D uncertain. The ends were cut back, 5 bases at V and 1 base at J, with 7 bases in the middle. This CDR3 has 12 residues. Per germline, CDR1 SGHRS and CDR2 YFSETQ. CDR3 bases: TGCGCCAGCAGTTACGGGTCCTACGAGCAGTACTTC. Protein product: CASSYGSYEQYF.

V is TRBV19 and J is TRBJ2-1; 11 bases align to TRBD2. The CDR3 is made up of 15 amino acids. Per germline, CDR1 LNHDA and CDR2 SQIVND (reference sequence). With 4 bases clipped from V and 8 bases from J, the junction kept 7 bases outside the gene matches. In nucleotides, the CDR3 is TGTGCCAGTAGTAAGACTAGCGGGACTGTCTATGAGCAGTTCTTC. Its translation: CASSKTSGTVYEQFF.

Only a few counts were recorded for this clone. The J gene is TRBJ2-5, the V gene TRBV7-2; TRBD1 or TRBD2 may be the D gene (5 bases each). CDR1 SGHTA and CDR2 FQGNSA come from the germline V gene. V lost 6 bases and J 2 bases, leaving 13 bases between the germline ends. The CDR3 consists of 14 residues. CDR3 bases: TGTGCCAGCAGTTTTCAGGGAGTACAAGAGACCCAGTACTTC. It specifies CASSFQGVQETQYF.

Details on this clone: The sample carries other DNA sequences with the same CDR3. The rearrangement joins TRBV19 to TRBJ2-7, with TRBD1 matching over 10 bases. V trimming: 5 bases; J trimming: 3 bases; junction bases outside the gene matches: 7. Germline loops: CDR1 LNHDA, CDR2 SQIVND (reference sequence). The CDR3 runs to 15 residues. CDR3 protein: CASSDPGQGSYEQYF. As DNA, the CDR3 is TGTGCCAGTAGTGATCCGGGACAGGGGAGCTACGAGCAGTACTTC.

The CDR3 spells CAWIMEKETQYF. In DNA form, the CDR3 reads TGTGCCTGGATTATGGAAAAAGAGACCCAGTACTTC. V and J are TRBV30 and TRBJ2-5, with D unclear. Trimming cost V 4 bases and J 3 bases, with 9 bases left between them. This CDR3 has 12 residues. Germline CDR1 is GTSNPN and CDR2 is SVGIG (reference sequence). The variable domain in full, with the rest retrieved from reference TRBV30 and TRBJ2-5, is SQTIHQWPATLVQPVGSPLSLECTVEGTSNPNLYWYRQAAGRGLQLLFYSVGIGQISSEVPQNLSASRPQDRQFILSSKKLLLSDSGFYLCAWIMEKETQYFGPGTRLLVL.

The V gene is TRBV5-1, the J gene TRBJ2-5, with no clear D. CDR1 is SGHRS, CDR2 YFSETQ, per germline. This CDR3 spans 13 amino acids. Trimming removed 3 bases at V and 1 base at J, with 7 bases between. The CDR3 sequence: CASSSGAQETQYF. For the CDR3, the DNA is TGCGCCAGCAGCTCTGGAGCCCAAGAGACCCAGTACTTC.

The V gene is TRBV9, the J gene TRBJ2-1; possibly TRBD2 for D (6 bases). V dropped 4 bases and J dropped 4 bases, with 15 bases sitting between them. The CDR3 loop spans 15 amino acids. Germline CDR1 and CDR2: SGDLS and YYNGEE. Here the CDR3 reads CASSPAEGRYNEQFF. CDR3 nucleotide sequence: TGTGCCAGCAGCCCGGCGGAGGGGCGATACAATGAGCAGTTCTTC.

The chain uses TRBV14 and TRBJ2-5; the D is unclear. The germline V gene has CDR1 SGHDN and CDR2 FVKESK. The CDR3 contains 16 residues. The V end was cut by 1 base, the J end by 1 base, with 13 bases between. For the CDR3, the DNA is TGTGCCAGCAGCCAAGCCTTTTTGCGACCCCAAGAGACCCAGTACTTC. This translates into CASSQAFLRPQETQYF.

The chain links TRBV5-1 to TRBJ2-5, with D possibly being TRBD1 or TRBD2 (7 bases each). V was clipped by 1 base and J by 2 bases, with 15 bases between them. Germline assignment: CDR1 SGHRS and CDR2 YFSETQ. This CDR3 is 16 amino acids long. The CDR3 DNA reads TGCGCCAGCAGCTTGACGGCAGGGGGAGGGCAAGAGACCCAGTACTTC. As protein: CASSLTAGGGQETQYF. Full variable domain (remainder filled in from reference TRBV5-1 and TRBJ2-5): KAGVTQTPRYLIKTRGQQVTLSCSPISGHRSVSWYQQTPGQGLQFLFEYFSETQRNKGNFPGRFSGRQFSNSRSEMNVSTLELGDSALYLCASSLTAGGGQETQYFGPGTRLLVL.

The chain has TRBV5-5 and TRBJ1-3; D call uncertain. There are 15 residues in the CDR3. Trimming left V 1 base short and J 0 bases short, with 8 bases between. Germline V gene lookup returns CDR1 SGHKS and CDR2 YYEKEE (reference sequence). DNA for the CDR3: TGTGCCAGCAGCTTGCGGGCCGACTCTGGAAACACCATATATTTT. Translation gives CASSLRADSGNTIYF.

V gene TRBV27 combines with J gene TRBJ1-1, with 8 bases fitting TRBD1. Germline V gene data show CDR1 as MNHEY and CDR2 as SMNVEV (reference sequence). This CDR3 is built from 14 residues. J was trimmed by 3 bases and V by 8 bases; bases with no gene match: 8. The CDR3 reads CASRLDRGYTEAFF. The CDR3 bases are TGTGCCAGCCGCCTCGACAGGGGCTACACTGAAGCTTTCTTT.

The J gene is TRBJ2-3, the V gene TRBV5-1; 10 nucleotides line up with TRBD2. With V trimmed by 0 bases and J by 1 base, 2 bases remained unmatched. Germline CDR1 reads SGHRS; CDR2 reads YFSETQ. This CDR3 comprises 16 residues. The CDR3 DNA reads as TGCGCCAGCAGCTTGGAACTAGCGGGACGCACAGATACGCAGTATTTT. Translation: CASSLELAGRTDTQYF.

This rearrangement joins TRBV5-1 to TRBJ1-2; TRBD1 matches 8 bases. V lost 4 bases, J lost 3 bases, and 11 bases stayed unmatched. This CDR3 is built from 16 residues. CDR1 is SGHRS and CDR2 is YFSETQ in the germline V gene. The DNA of the CDR3 is TGCGCCAGCAGCGGTGCGGGACAGGTCATTGACTATGGCTACACCTTC. It specifies CASSGAGQVIDYGYTF.

The chain carries TRBV15 and TRBJ2-1; 10 positions match TRBD2. The CDR3 totals 19 residues. The germline CDR1 and CDR2 sequences are LNHNV and YYDKDF (reference sequence). V shed 0 bases, J shed 3 bases, and the junction held 11 bases outside the gene matches. DNA of the CDR3: TGTGCCACCAGCAGAGATTCGGCCTCTAGCGGGAGATTCTACAATGAGCAGTTCTTC. Residues: CATSRDSASSGRFYNEQFF.

The chain carries TRBV6-6 and TRBJ1-5; D gene unclear. This CDR3 contains 13 residues. Germline V CDR1 and CDR2: MNHNY, SVGAGI (reference sequence). Trimming removed 4 bases at V and 4 bases at J, with 8 bases between. The CDR3: CASSSGGNQPQHF. The CDR3 DNA reads TGTGCCAGCAGTTCAGGTGGTAATCAGCCCCAGCATTTT.